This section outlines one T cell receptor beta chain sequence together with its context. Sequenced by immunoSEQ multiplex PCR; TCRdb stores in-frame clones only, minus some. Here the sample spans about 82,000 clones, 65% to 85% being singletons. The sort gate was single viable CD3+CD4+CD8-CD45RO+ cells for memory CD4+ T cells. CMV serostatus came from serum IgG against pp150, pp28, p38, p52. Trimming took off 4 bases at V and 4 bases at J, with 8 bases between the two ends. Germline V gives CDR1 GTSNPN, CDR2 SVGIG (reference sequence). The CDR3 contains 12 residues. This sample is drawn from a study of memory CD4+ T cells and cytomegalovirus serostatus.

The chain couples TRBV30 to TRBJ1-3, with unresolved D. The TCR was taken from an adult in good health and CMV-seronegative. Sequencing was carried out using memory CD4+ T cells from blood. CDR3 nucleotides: TGTGCCTGGACGGTGCAAGGAAACACCATATATTTT. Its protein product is CAWTVQGNTIYF.